The clone carrying this T cell receptor beta chain appeared a few times. Its target is not known. Trimming pared 0 bases from V and 0 bases from J, leaving 11 bases between. Per the germline V gene, CDR1 is DFQATT and CDR2 is SNEGSKA (reference sequence). The CDR3 length is 15 residues. The source of the sample is a study of T-cell reconstitution after alpha-beta-depleted transplantation in children. The authors prepared the TCRbeta library with unique molecular identifiers. TCRdb re-called the PCR reads through MiXCR, storing one row per CDR3 protein. The sample has about 580,000 distinct CDR3 sequences; about 23% are singletons. Whole-study findings and limits: At the one-year point after transplant, T-cell counts and TCRbeta diversity were found to come mostly from T cells that had been newly produced. It was surviving recipient T cells and thymic progenitors that gave some patients high TCRbeta diversity at day 60. As was reported, about two months after transplant, alpha-beta T cells came from several hundred expanded graft clones.

The gene calls are TRBV20-1 and TRBJ1-1; TRBD1 might be the D (6 bases). The sequence was obtained from a boy younger than two who had a stem cell transplant for acute myeloid leukemia, so the T cells may come from the graft donor. This material consisted of PBMCs, mostly from graft donor cells, taken 360 days after TCRalphabeta/CD19-depleted stem cell transplant. DNA of the CDR3: TGCAGTGCTAGAGACGGGGGCCTCATGAACACTGAAGCTTTCTTT. Protein product: CSARDGGLMNTEAFF.